The present T cell receptor (beta chain) was sequenced within a study of control samples from healthy donors and cancer patients. This CDR3 is 14 amino acids long. Libraries were prepared by immunoSEQ multiplex PCR; TCRdb keeps only in-frame clonotypes and omits some of them. The sample comprises fewer than 250,000 clones, approximately 90% of which are singletons, and about 1.7% rests with the top ten. V gene TRBV21-1 combines with J gene TRBJ2-4; the tabulated D call, TRBD1, remains unverified against the DNA. TRBV21-1 constitutes a pseudogene. The sequenced sample consisted of blood. The sequence was obtained from a man aged 25 to 45 in good health. This chain's CDR3 is CASDKPGRQNIQYF. The CDR3 DNA follows: TGTGCCAGCGACAAACCCGGCAGACAAAACATTCAGTACTTC.